The entry that follows covers one TCR beta chain sequence. The target antigen is unknown. The data originate from a study of beta chain features in type 1 diabetes. Overall study context: In age, gender and cell yields, patients were similar to healthy donors.

Reverse transcription of all isolated RNA meant that expressed TCRB transcripts were sequenced. Clones were sequenced by immunoSEQ multiplex PCR, and TCRdb holds only the in-frame ones, with some missing. The sample consists of some 160,000 clones, approximately 9.1% of them appearing once. Notes on the study in general: Patients' naive, central memory and regulatory TCRB repertoires appeared more alike than those of healthy donors. A moderate, significant TCRB CDR3 shortening appeared in type 1 diabetes across four CD4+ subsets.

Germline CDR1 MGHRA, CDR2 YSYEKL. With 5 bases clipped from V and 3 bases from J, the junction kept 3 bases outside the gene matches. This CDR3 contains 14 residues. This rearrangement joins TRBV4-1 to TRBJ2-3; 9 bases match TRBD2. The receptor was derived from a woman aged 18-29 years in good health. The sample taken for sequencing was central memory CD4+ T cells from blood. This CDR3 reads CASSYSGGTDTQYF. The CDR3 coding sequence is TGCGCCAGCAGCTACAGCGGGGGGACAGATACGCAGTATTTT.